This passage covers 27 T cell receptor beta chains from one sample sequenced in a study of blood T cells in healthy people across ages. Together with a sample-barcoded 5' primer, a J-beta primer mix was included in a second PCR lasting 7 to 11 cycles. TCRdb called the 5' RACE reads again in MiXCR, with one record for every CDR3 protein. The repertoire holds hundreds of thousands of distinct CDR3 sequences, with 43% as singletons. What was sequenced was blood. Receptor source: a woman aged 60-75 years in good health.

The chain uses TRBV10-3 and TRBJ1-1; perhaps TRBD1 as D (5 bases). Per germline, CDR1 ENHRY and CDR2 SYGVKD. The V and J ends lost 6 bases and 4 bases respectively, with 15 bases between them. This CDR3 is 14 amino acids long. The CDR3 DNA sequence: TGTGCCATCAGGCCCGGGACGGCAGGCACTGAAGCTTTCTTT. Encoded protein: CAIRPGTAGTEAFF.

The chain recombines TRBV5-1 with TRBJ2-3; D gene unclear. V lost 4 bases and J lost 0, with 12 bases in between. This CDR3 has 15 amino acids. CDR1 and CDR2 from the germline V gene are SGHRS and YFSETQ. Here the CDR3 reads CASSVINYSTDTQYF. The DNA for the CDR3 is TGCGCCAGCAGCGTCATAAATTACAGCACAGATACGCAGTATTTT.

The V gene is TRBV7-8, the J gene TRBJ2-7, with TRBD1 matching over 8 bases. This CDR3 region has 17 residues. Per germline, CDR1 SGHVS and CDR2 FQNEAQ. Germline trimming cut 1 base from V and 2 bases from J; bases unmatched to any gene: 10. CDR3 region: CASSLGGTGQVTYEQYF. For the CDR3, the DNA is TGTGCCAGCAGCTTAGGAGGGACGGGACAGGTGACCTACGAGCAGTACTTC.

The rearrangement links TRBV9 to TRBJ2-3; D is undetermined. The germline V gene has CDR1 SGDLS and CDR2 YYNGEE. Deletions cut 1 base from V and 2 bases from J, with 5 bases between. The CDR3 contains 13 residues. CDR3 region: CASSVNPTDTQYF. The CDR3 bases are TGTGCCAGCAGCGTAAATCCCACAGATACGCAGTATTTT.

This chain joins TRBV6-2 or TRBV6-3 and TRBJ2-1; the D is unclear. The V and J ends lost 6 bases and 10 bases respectively, with 10 bases between them. This CDR3 has 11 residues. CDR1 is MNHEY and CDR2 is SVGEGT in the germline V gene. The CDR3 nucleotides read TGTGCCAGCAGCCCCATGGGGGAGCAGTTCTTC. Its translation is CASSPMGEQFF.

In this sample, this clonotype turned up many times. J is TRBJ2-1 and V is TRBV29-1; 8 bases are shared with TRBD2. CDR1 and CDR2 (germline): SQVTM, ANQGSEA. The CDR3 is 14 residues long. Trimming cost V 2 bases and J 4 bases; bases outside gene matches: 4. The CDR3 here is CSVEKVAGYNEQFF. CDR3 nucleotides: TGCAGCGTTGAAAAGGTAGCGGGATACAATGAGCAGTTCTTC.

The chain has TRBV10-3 and TRBJ1-2; TRBD1 is a possible D gene (5 bases). The CDR3 has 14 amino acids. CDR1 ENHRY and CDR2 SYGVKD come from the germline V gene. V lost 3 bases and J lost 4, with 12 bases in between. For the CDR3, the DNA is TGTGCCATCAGTGACGGACAAGTTACCTATGGCTACACCTTC. Protein sequence: CAISDGQVTYGYTF.

The V gene is TRBV4-3, the J gene TRBJ1-1, with 7 positions matching TRBD1. The CDR3 extends over 14 amino acids. Trimming removed 5 bases from V and 8 bases from J; junction bases left unmatched: 11. Germline values: CDR1 LGHNA, CDR2 YSLEER. The CDR3 bases are TGCGCCAGCAGCAAAAACGACAGGGCGGGGGAAGCTTTCTTT. Residues: CASSKNDRAGEAFF.

V usage is TRBV6-2 or TRBV6-3 and J usage is TRBJ2-6; 11 nucleotides line up with TRBD2. The length of the CDR3 is 15 residues. V dropped 7 bases and J dropped 4; count of bases not matched to a gene: 3. CDR1 and CDR2 (germline): MNHEY, SVGEGT. The CDR3, as DNA: TGTGCCAGCACTAGCGGGGGGAAAGGGGCCAACGTCCTGACTTTC. It yields the protein CASTSGGKGANVLTF.

In this sample, this clonotype turned up a few times. The chain links TRBV7-2 to TRBJ2-1; perhaps TRBD2 as D (6 bases). The CDR3 has 15 residues. The germline gives CDR1 SGHTA, CDR2 FQGNSA. V gave up 5 bases and J gave up 4 bases, with 15 bases separating them. The CDR3: CASSPPAGPYNEQFF. The CDR3 nucleotides read TGTGCCAGCAGCCCACCGGCGGGACCTTACAATGAGCAGTTCTTC.

The sample holds a few counts of this clonotype. This chain uses TRBV9 with TRBJ2-5; D is possibly TRBD2 (5 bases). This CDR3 is built from 14 residues. Trimming stripped 4 bases from V and 1 base from J, with 11 bases between. Germline CDR1 reads SGDLS; CDR2 reads YYNGEE. Here the CDR3 reads CASSTYSAQETQYF. The CDR3 coding sequence is TGTGCCAGCAGCACATATAGCGCCCAAGAGACCCAGTACTTC.

This clonotype was picked up a small number of times. The rearrangement joins TRBV6-2 or TRBV6-3 to TRBJ1-4; D remains unclear. This CDR3 spans 12 amino acids. CDR1 MNHEY and CDR2 SVGEGT come from the germline V gene. Trimming cost V 6 bases and J 0 bases, with 2 bases left between them. The CDR3 sequence is CASRTTNEKLFF. Written as DNA, the CDR3 is TGTGCCAGCAGAACAACTAATGAAAAACTGTTTTTT.

This clonotype turned up a few times. The chain carries TRBV11-2 and TRBJ1-5; unclear D gene. The V gene lost 3 bases and the J gene lost 6 bases, with 6 bases spanning the gap. The germline gives CDR1 SGHAT, CDR2 FQNNGV. CDR3 size: 12 residues. CDR3 in DNA: TGTGCCAGCAGCTTCTCGGGTCAGCCCCAGCATTTT. This gives the protein CASSFSGQPQHF.

In its sample, this clonotype was seen a few times. The V gene is TRBV20-1, the J gene TRBJ2-1; tentatively, D is TRBD2 (7 bases). Germline CDR1 reads DFQATT; CDR2 reads SNEGSKA (reference sequence). V was shortened by 3 bases and J by 7 bases, with 19 bases between the two germline ends. This CDR3 region has 15 residues. The DNA for the CDR3 is TGCAGTGCTAGCTCTTCCGACGGGGGGCCTAATGAGCAGTTCTTC. It specifies CSASSSDGGPNEQFF.

The rearrangement uses TRBV7-2 and TRBJ2-1; a possible D gene is TRBD1 (5 bases). Trimming removed 1 base from V and 9 bases from J, with 16 bases in between. The length of the CDR3 is 15 residues. From germline, CDR1 is SGHTA and CDR2 FQGNSA. CDR3 coding DNA: TGTGCCAGCAGCTTAGTCTTCGACACAGGCACTGAGCAGTTCTTC. It codes for CASSLVFDTGTEQFF.

The table lists this clonotype with a few counts. This chain joins TRBV12-3 or TRBV12-4 and TRBJ1-1, with a possible D match to TRBD1 (6 bases). Trimming shortened V by 3 bases and J by 5 bases, and 13 bases separated the two germline ends. This CDR3 spans 14 amino acids. The CDR3 loop reads CASSFDRRRTEAFF. The CDR3 bases are TGTGCCAGCAGTTTCGACAGGAGGAGAACTGAAGCTTTCTTT.

This clonotype appeared many times. This chain connects TRBV29-1 to TRBJ2-1, with 12 bases lining up with TRBD2. CDR1 is SQVTM and CDR2 is ANQGSEA in the germline V gene. V shed 3 bases, J shed 5 bases, and the junction held 8 bases outside the gene matches. The CDR3 totals 16 residues. This chain's CDR3 is CSVDPSGRAVDNEQFF. The CDR3 DNA reads TGCAGCGTTGACCCTAGCGGGAGGGCGGTCGACAATGAGCAGTTCTTC.

The rearrangement joins TRBV5-1 to TRBJ2-2; 7 bases match TRBD1. Germline V gives CDR1 SGHRS, CDR2 YFSETQ. This CDR3 has 14 residues. The ends lost 6 bases at V and 2 bases at J; junction bases unmatched: 4. The CDR3 spells CASIEGANTGELFF. In DNA, the CDR3 is TGCGCCAGCATCGAGGGGGCAAACACCGGGGAGCTGTTTTTT.

The V and J genes are TRBV10-3 and TRBJ2-5, with D perhaps TRBD1 or TRBD2 (6 bases each). Between the trimmed V and J ends, which lost 2 bases and 0 bases, there was a span of 22 bases. Germline assignment: CDR1 ENHRY and CDR2 SYGVKD. The CDR3 extends over 19 amino acids. CDR3 nucleotides: TGTGCCATCAGTGAGCGGGGGCGAGCCAAAGCCTCGGACCAAGAGACCCAGTACTTC. This codes for CAISERGRAKASDQETQYF.

This clonotype was observed a handful of times. The chain has TRBV20-1 and TRBJ2-7, with 11 bases matching TRBD2. There are 15 residues in the CDR3. With 0 bases clipped from V and 4 bases from J, the junction kept 5 bases outside the gene matches. CDR1 is DFQATT and CDR2 is SNEGSKA in the germline V gene (reference sequence). The CDR3 nucleotides read TGCAGTGCTAGAGACCCGACTAGCGGGGCTTACGAGCAGTACTTC. Residues: CSARDPTSGAYEQYF.

This clonotype occurred a few times. This sequence may be a read error, since a much larger clone differs from it by one base. This chain uses TRBV12-3 or TRBV12-4 with TRBJ2-7; TRBD2 aligns across 8 bases. V shed 6 bases, J shed 2 bases, and the junction held 3 bases outside the gene matches. CDR3 length: 13 amino acids. CDR3 sequence reads: CASRRAGAYEQYF. DNA of the CDR3: TGTGCCAGCAGACGAGCGGGGGCCTACGAGCAGTACTTC.

This clonotype showed up just once. A much larger clone sits a single nucleotide away, making a read error possible. V is TRBV13 and J is TRBJ2-1, with 10 bases matching TRBD2. This CDR3 comprises 14 residues. The V gene's germline CDR1 is PRHDT and CDR2 FYEKMQ (reference sequence). Trimming cost V 5 bases and J 10 bases; bases outside gene matches: 8. The CDR3 here is CASSPWTSGYEQFF. CDR3 DNA sequence: TGTGCCAGCAGCCCGTGGACTAGCGGCTACGAGCAGTTCTTC.

Concerning this clonotype: The junction and the germline gene differ at one end; a read error may be behind it. CDR3 region: CASGQDAGGSGYGYTF. CDR3 sequence (DNA): TGTGCCAGCGGCCAAGATGCGGGGGGGTCTGGCTATGGCTACACCTTC. The chain links TRBV14 to TRBJ1-2; the D gene is possibly TRBD1 (5 bases). This CDR3 has 16 amino acids. Germline assignment: CDR1 SGHDN and CDR2 FVKESK.

This clonotype was counted a single time. This sequence joins TRBV7-2 and TRBJ2-1; D is unresolved. The germline CDR1 and CDR2 sequences are SGHTA and FQGNSA. The ends were cut back, 0 bases at V and 0 bases at J, with 6 bases in the middle. There are 15 residues in the CDR3. CDR3 bases: TGTGCCAGCAGCTTAGCGATGGGCTCCTACAATGAGCAGTTCTTC. Translating gives CASSLAMGSYNEQFF.

The chain has TRBV30 and TRBJ2-3; no firm D call. V lost 0 bases, J lost 0 bases, and 7 bases lay in between. CDR3 length: 14 residues. Germline V lookup: CDR1 GTSNPN, CDR2 SVGIG (reference sequence). The DNA for the CDR3 is TGTGCCTGGAGTGTGAGTTTGAGCACAGATACGCAGTATTTT. The encoded protein is CAWSVSLSTDTQYF.

This clonotype was seen once. This chain uses TRBV12-3 or TRBV12-4 with TRBJ1-5; a possible D gene is TRBD1 (5 bases). The CDR3 sequence is 19 residues long. V was clipped by 6 bases and J by 4 bases, with 28 bases between them. CDR3 in DNA: TGTGCCAGCAGACATTCCGGCTCCGGGACCAAGGTTTGGAATCAGCCCCAGCATTTT. Translating gives CASRHSGSGTKVWNQPQHF.

The V call is TRBV6-2 or TRBV6-3, the J call TRBJ2-1; D is ambiguous. The CDR3 has 12 residues. In germline, CDR1 is MNHEY, CDR2 SVGEGT. V dropped 4 bases and J dropped 8 bases, with 9 bases sitting between them. CDR3 nucleotide sequence: TGTGCCAGCAGTTGGCCTTTGGATGAGCAGTTCTTC. Translated, it gives CASSWPLDEQFF.